This TCR beta chain was recorded in a study of radiation and T cells in renal cell carcinoma. Time point: blood 4 weeks post-SBRT, at nephrectomy. Treatment here: 15 Gy SBRT to primary tumor, nephrectomy 4 weeks later. The method was immunoSEQ multiplex PCR; TCRdb's version includes in-frame clones alone and lacks a portion of them. The sample has around 170,000 clones, roughly nine tenths seen once; the top ten hold about 11%. The receptor was derived from a woman aged 50 to 60 with renal cell carcinoma. Here the sequenced sample was blood, taken from a patient whose treatment included radiotherapy and nephrectomy.

The chain's CDR3 is CASSVVSGGRGNTIYF. CDR3 DNA: TGTGCCAGCAGCGTAGTATCAGGGGGAAGAGGAAACACCATATATTTT. The rearrangement uses TRBV9 and TRBJ1-3; 7 bases align to TRBD1. The CDR3 is 16 residues long. CDR1 and CDR2 (germline): SGDLS, YYNGEE. V gave up 0 bases and J gave up 4 bases; unmatched junction bases: 7. Full variable domain (remainder filled in from reference TRBV9 and TRBJ1-3): DSGVTQTPKHLITATGQRVTLRCSPRSGDLSVYWYQQSLDQGLQFLIQYYNGEERAKGNILERFSAQQFPDLHSELNLSSLELGDSALYFCASSVVSGGRGNTIYFGEGSWLTVV.